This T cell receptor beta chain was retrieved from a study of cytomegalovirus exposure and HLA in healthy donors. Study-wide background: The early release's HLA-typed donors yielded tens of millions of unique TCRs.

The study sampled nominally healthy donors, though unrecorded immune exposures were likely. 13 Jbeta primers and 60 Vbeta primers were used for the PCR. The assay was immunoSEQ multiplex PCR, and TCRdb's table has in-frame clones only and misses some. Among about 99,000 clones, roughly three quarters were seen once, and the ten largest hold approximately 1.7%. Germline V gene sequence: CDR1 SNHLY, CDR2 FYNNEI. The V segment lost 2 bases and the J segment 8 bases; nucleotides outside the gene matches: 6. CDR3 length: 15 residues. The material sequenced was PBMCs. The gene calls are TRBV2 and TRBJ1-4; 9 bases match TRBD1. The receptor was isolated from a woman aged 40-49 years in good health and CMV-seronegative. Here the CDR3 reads CASSEQGQGGEKLFF. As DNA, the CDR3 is TGTGCCAGCAGTGAACAGGGACAGGGAGGAGAAAAACTGTTTTTT.